The clone carrying this T cell receptor beta chain was seen just once. Method: immunoSEQ multiplex PCR; TCRdb's copy keeps in-frame clones and lacks some. This repertoire shows more than 200,000 clones, more than 80% found once; its top ten account for roughly 2.6%. The Seattle site enrolled patients during active infection and followed them longitudinally. This record comes from a study of blood T cell repertoires in COVID-19. Study as a whole: Researchers got acute and convalescent COVID-19 samples from the United States, Italy and Spain. The cDNA or gDNA used as material had been derived from T cells, B-cell-depleted T cells, or PBMCs.

CDR3 length: 15 amino acids. V was cut by 4 bases and J by 6 bases, with 17 bases left in between. CDR1 and CDR2 from the germline V gene are SGHNT and YYREEE (reference sequence). The source of this sequence is a man aged 25-45 years with COVID-19, enrolled during active disease. The J gene is TRBJ1-5, the V gene TRBV5-4; D gene uncertain. Input material: peripheral blood. The CDR3, as DNA: TGTGCCAGCAGCCTCGACCCGGGAGGGAGTCAGCCCCAGCATTTT. This codes for CASSLDPGGSQPQHF.